These 4 T cell receptor beta chains were sequenced from one sample in a study of PD-L1 blockade in urothelial cancer. Generated by immunoSEQ multiplex PCR, the TCRdb table keeps only in-frame clones and is missing some. The sample consists of around 46,000 clones, 88% of them appearing once. Time point here: peripheral blood 6 weeks after treatment start. This specimen consisted of PBMCs, obtained around atezolizumab (anti-PD-L1) treatment. Receptor source: a man in his 60s with urothelial cancer.

This CDR3 is CASSPRGGKPDQPQHF. The CDR3 coding sequence is TGTGCCAGCAGCCCCCGGGGAGGGAAACCCGATCAGCCCCAGCATTTT. The rearrangement links TRBV7-2 to TRBJ1-5; D unclear. The length of the CDR3 is 16 residues. Trimming left V 5 bases short and J 5 bases short, with 19 bases between. Germline lookup yields CDR1 SGHTA and CDR2 FQGNSA.

This chain links TRBV7-2 with TRBJ2-5; no clear D gene. In germline, CDR1 is SGHTA, CDR2 FQGNSA. V shed 7 bases and J shed 2 bases, with 5 bases lying between them. CDR3 length: 11 residues. The CDR3 here is CASTPQETQYF. CDR3 bases: TGTGCCAGCACCCCACAAGAGACCCAGTACTTC. The entire variable domain, with the rest obtained from reference TRBV7-2 and TRBJ2-5, is as follows: GAGVSQSPSNKVTEKGKDVELRCDPISGHTALYWYRQSLGQGLEFLIYFQGNSAPDKSGLPSDRFSAERTGGSVSTLTIQRTQQEDSAVYLCASTPQETQYFGPGTRLLVL.

The V call is TRBV4-1, the J call TRBJ1-1; D might be TRBD1 (6 bases). The CDR3 is 14 residues long. Trimming cost V 4 bases and J 7 bases, with 16 bases left between them. Germline lookup yields CDR1 MGHRA and CDR2 YSYEKL. CDR3 loop: CASSRSRGFGEAFF. DNA of the CDR3: TGCGCCAGCAGCCGCTCCAGGGGTTTTGGTGAAGCTTTCTTT.

This rearrangement joins TRBV28 to TRBJ1-4; a weak D match, TRBD1 (5 bases). CDR1 is MDHEN and CDR2 is SYDVKM in the germline V gene. This CDR3 region has 13 residues. V dropped 2 bases and J dropped 7 bases, with 8 bases sitting between them. The CDR3, as DNA: TGTGCCAGCAGTTTAACAGGCGCTGAAAAACTGTTTTTT. It specifies CASSLTGAEKLFF.